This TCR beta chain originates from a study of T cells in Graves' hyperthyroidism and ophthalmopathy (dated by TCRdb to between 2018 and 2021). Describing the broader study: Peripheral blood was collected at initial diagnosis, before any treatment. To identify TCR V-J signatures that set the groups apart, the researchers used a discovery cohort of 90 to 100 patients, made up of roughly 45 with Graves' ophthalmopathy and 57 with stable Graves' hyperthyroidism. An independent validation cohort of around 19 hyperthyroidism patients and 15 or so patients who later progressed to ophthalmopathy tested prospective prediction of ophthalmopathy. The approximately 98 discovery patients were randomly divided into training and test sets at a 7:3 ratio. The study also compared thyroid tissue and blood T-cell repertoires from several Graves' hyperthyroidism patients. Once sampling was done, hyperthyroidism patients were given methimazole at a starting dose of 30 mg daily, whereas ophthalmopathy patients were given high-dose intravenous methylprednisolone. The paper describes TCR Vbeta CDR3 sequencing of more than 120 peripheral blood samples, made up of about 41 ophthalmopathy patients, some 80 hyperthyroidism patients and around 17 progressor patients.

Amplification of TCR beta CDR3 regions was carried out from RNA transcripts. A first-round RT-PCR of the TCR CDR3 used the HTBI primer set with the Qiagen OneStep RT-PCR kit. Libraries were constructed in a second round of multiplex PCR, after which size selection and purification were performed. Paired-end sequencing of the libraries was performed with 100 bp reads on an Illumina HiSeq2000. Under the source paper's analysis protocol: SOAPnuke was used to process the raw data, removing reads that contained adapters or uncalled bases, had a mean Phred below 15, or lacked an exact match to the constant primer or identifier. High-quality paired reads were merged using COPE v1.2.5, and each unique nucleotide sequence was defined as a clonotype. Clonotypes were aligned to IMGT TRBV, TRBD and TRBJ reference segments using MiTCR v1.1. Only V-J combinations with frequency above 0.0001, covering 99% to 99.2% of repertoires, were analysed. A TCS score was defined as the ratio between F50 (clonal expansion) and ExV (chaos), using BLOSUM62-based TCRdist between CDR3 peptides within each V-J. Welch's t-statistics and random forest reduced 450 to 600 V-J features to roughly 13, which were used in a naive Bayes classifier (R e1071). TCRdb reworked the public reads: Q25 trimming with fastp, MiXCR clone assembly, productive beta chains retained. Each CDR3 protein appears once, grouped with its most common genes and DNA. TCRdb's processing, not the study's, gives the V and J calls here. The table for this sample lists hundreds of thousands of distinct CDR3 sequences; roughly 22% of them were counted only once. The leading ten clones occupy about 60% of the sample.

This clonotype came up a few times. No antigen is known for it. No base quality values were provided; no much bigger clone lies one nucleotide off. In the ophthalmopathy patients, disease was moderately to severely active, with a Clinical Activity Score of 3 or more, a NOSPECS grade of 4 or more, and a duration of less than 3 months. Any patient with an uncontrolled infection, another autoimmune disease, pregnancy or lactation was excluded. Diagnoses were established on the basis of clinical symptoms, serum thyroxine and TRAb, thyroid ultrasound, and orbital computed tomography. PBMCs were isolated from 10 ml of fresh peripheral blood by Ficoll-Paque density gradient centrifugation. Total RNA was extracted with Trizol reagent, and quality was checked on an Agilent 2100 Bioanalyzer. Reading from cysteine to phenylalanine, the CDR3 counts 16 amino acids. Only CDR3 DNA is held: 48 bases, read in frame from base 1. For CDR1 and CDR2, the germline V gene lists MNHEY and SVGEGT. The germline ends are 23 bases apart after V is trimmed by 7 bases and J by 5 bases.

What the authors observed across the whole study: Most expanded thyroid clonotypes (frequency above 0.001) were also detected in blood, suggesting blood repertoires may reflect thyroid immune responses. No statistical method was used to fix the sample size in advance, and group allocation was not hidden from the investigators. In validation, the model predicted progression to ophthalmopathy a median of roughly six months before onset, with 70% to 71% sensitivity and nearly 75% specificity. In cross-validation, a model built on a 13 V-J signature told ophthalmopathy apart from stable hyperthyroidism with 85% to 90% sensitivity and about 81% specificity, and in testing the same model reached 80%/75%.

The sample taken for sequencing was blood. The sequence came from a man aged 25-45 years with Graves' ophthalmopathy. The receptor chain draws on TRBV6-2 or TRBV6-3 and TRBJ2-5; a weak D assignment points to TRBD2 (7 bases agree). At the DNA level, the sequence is TGTGCCAGCACCCTGAACCCGGGGGGCGCGTGGGAGACCCAGTACTTC. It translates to CASTLNPGGAWETQYF.